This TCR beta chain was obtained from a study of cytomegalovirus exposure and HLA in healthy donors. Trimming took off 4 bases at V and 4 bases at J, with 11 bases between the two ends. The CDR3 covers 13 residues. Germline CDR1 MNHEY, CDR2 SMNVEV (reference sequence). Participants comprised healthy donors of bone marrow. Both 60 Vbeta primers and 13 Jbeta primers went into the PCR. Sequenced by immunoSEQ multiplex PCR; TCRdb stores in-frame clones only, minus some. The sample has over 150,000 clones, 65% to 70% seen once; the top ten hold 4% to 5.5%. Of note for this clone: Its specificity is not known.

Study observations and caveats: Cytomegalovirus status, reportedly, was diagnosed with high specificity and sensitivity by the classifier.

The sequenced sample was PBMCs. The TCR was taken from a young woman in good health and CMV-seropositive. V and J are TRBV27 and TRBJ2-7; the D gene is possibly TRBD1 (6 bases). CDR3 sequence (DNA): TGTGCCAGCAGTTACCGGACAGATTACGAGCAGTACTTC. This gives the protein CASSYRTDYEQYF.